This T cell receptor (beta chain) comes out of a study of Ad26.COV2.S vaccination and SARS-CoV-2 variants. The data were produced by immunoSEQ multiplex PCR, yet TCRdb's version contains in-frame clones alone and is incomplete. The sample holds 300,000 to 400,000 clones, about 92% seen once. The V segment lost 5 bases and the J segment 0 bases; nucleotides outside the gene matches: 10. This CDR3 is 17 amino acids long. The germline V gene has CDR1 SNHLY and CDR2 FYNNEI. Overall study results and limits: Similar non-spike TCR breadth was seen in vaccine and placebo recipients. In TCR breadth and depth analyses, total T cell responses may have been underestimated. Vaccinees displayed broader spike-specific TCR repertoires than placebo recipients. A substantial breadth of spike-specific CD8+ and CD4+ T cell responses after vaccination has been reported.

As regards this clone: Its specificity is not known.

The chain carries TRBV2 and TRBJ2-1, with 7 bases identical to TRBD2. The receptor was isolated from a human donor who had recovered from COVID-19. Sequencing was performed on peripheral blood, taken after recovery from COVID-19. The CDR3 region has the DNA TGTGCCAGCAGTAAAAGGTTAGCGGGCAGCTCCTACAATGAGCAGTTCTTC. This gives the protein CASSKRLAGSSYNEQFF.